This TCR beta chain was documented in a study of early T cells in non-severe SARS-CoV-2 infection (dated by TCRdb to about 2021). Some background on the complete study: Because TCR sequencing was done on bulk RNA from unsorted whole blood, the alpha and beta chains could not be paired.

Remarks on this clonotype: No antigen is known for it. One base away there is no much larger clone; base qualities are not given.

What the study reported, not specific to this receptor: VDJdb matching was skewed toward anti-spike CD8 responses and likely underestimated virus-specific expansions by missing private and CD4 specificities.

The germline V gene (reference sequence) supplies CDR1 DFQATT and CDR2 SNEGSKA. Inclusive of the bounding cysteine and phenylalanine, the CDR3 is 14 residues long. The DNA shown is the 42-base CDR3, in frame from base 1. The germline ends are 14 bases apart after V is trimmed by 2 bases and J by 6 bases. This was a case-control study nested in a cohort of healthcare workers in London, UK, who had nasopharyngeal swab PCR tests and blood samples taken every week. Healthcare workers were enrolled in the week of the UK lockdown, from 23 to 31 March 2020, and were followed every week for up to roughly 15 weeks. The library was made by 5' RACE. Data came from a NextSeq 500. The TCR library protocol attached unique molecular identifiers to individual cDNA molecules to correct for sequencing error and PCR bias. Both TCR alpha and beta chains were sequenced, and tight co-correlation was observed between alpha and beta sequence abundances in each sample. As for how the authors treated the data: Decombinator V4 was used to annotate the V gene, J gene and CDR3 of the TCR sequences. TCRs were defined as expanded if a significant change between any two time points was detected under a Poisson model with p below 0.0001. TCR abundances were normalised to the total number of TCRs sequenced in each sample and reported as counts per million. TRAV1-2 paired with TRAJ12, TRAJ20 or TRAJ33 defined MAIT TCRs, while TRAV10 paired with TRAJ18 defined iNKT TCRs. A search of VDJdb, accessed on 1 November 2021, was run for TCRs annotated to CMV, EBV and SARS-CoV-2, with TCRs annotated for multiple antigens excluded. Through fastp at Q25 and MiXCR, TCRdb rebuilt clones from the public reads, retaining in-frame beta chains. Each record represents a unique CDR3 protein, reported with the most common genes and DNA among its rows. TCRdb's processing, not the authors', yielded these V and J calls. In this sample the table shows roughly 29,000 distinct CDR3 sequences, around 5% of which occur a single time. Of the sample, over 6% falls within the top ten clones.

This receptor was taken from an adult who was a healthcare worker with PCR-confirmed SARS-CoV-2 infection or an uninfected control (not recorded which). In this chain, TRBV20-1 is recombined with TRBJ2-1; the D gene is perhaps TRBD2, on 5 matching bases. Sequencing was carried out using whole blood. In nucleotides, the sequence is TGCAGTGCTAGACAAACTAGATCCGGCAATGAGCAGTTCTTC. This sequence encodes CSARQTRSGNEQFF.